Below are 20 T cell receptor beta chains sequenced from a single sample in a study of OX40 agonist ivuxolimab in advanced cancers. Libraries were prepared by immunoSEQ multiplex PCR; TCRdb keeps only in-frame clonotypes and omits some of them. This repertoire shows tens of thousands of clones, nearly 90% found once; its top ten account for over 0.25%. The starting material was CD4+ or CD8+ T cells sorted from blood, obtained in a trial of the OX40 agonist ivuxolimab. The receptors stem from an adult with an advanced solid tumor such as melanoma, head and neck, liver or kidney cancer.

The rearrangement joins TRBV4-2 to TRBJ2-7; 11 bases match TRBD1. The ends lost 3 bases at V and 6 bases at J; junction bases unmatched: 7. There are 15 residues in the CDR3. CDR1 LGHNA and CDR2 YNFKEQ come from the germline V gene. The chain's CDR3 is CASSHPGTGGSEQYF. The CDR3 nucleotides read TGTGCCAGCAGCCATCCCGGGACAGGGGGTAGCGAGCAGTACTTC.

This clone qualifies as medium-sized. CDR3 amino acids: CASSISGTGGLLFF. Here the CDR3 DNA reads TGTGCCAGTAGTATTTCCGGGACAGGGGGCCTACTGTTTTTT. V usage is TRBV19 and J usage is TRBJ1-4; 12 bases map to TRBD1. Germline CDR1 LNHDA, CDR2 SQIVND (reference sequence). The V gene end was trimmed by 3 bases and the J gene end by 13 bases; junction bases not matched to a gene: 6. The CDR3 runs 14 residues.

The chain employs TRBV27 and TRBJ2-6; D gene unclear. The CDR3 contains 15 residues. V shed 1 base and J shed 0 bases, with 4 bases lying between them. Germline V lookup: CDR1 MNHEY, CDR2 SMNVEV (reference sequence). The CDR3 reads CASSLWGSGANVLTF. In DNA form, the CDR3 reads TGTGCCAGCAGTTTATGGGGCTCTGGGGCCAACGTCCTGACTTTC.

The chain couples TRBV5-8 to TRBJ2-1; D is possibly TRBD1 (6 bases). The germline V gene encodes CDR1 SGHTS and CDR2 YDEGEE. The CDR3 has 13 amino acids. The V end lost 6 bases, the J end lost 2 bases, and 9 bases lay between the germline ends. CDR3 in DNA: TGTGCCAGCAACGGACAGACCTACAATGAGCAGTTCTTC. Protein sequence: CASNGQTYNEQFF.

The V call is TRBV5-1, the J call TRBJ2-6, with 7 positions matching TRBD1. Germline loops: CDR1 SGHRS, CDR2 YFSETQ. The CDR3 covers 17 residues. J lost 2 bases, V lost 0 bases, and 5 bases had no gene match. CDR3 protein: CASSLGTGSPGANVLTF. The CDR3 nucleotides are TGCGCCAGCAGCTTGGGGACAGGTAGTCCTGGGGCCAACGTCCTGACTTTC.

This rearrangement joins TRBV18 to TRBJ1-5; D perhaps matches TRBD1 (5 bases). Per the germline V gene, CDR1 is KGHSH and CDR2 is LQKENI. V lost 4 bases, J lost 2 bases, and 9 bases lay in between. CDR3 length: 14 amino acids. The CDR3 region is CASSRGDGNQPQHF. The CDR3 DNA reads TGTGCCAGCTCACGAGGGGATGGCAATCAGCCCCAGCATTTT.

This chain uses TRBV5-4 with TRBJ1-6, with TRBD1 matching 8 bases. J gave up 9 bases and V 1 base, and 3 bases lay outside the gene matches. This CDR3 is built from 14 residues. The germline gives CDR1 SGHNT, CDR2 YYREEE (reference sequence). For the CDR3, the DNA is TGTGCCAGCAGCTTGCAGGGGGCGGGTTCACCCCTCCACTTT. This gives the protein CASSLQGAGSPLHF.

This clone was recorded only once. CDR3 residues: CASSPGSGGASGHNEQFF. In nucleotides, the CDR3 is TGTGCCAGCTCACCGGGTAGCGGGGGGGCCTCTGGCCACAATGAGCAGTTCTTC. This rearrangement joins TRBV18 to TRBJ2-1; 11 bases are shared with TRBD2. CDR3 length: 18 amino acids. V shed 3 bases, J shed 5 bases, and the junction held 12 bases outside the gene matches. Germline V gene lookup returns CDR1 KGHSH and CDR2 LQKENI.

This rearrangement joins TRBV10-3 to TRBJ2-6; possible D gene TRBD2, 6 bases. The CDR3 consists of 17 residues. Trimming pared 2 bases from V and 1 base from J, leaving 12 bases between. The germline V gene has CDR1 ENHRY and CDR2 SYGVKD. CDR3 nucleotides: TGTGCCATCAGTGAGGAAGGAGGGACGTCTGGGGCCAACGTCCTGACTTTC. This codes for CAISEEGGTSGANVLTF.

CDR3 DNA: TGTGCCATCAGACGGGACAGGGCAGGGCAAGAGACCCAGTACTTC. The encoded protein is CAIRRDRAGQETQYF. This chain uses TRBV10-3 with TRBJ2-5; 9 nucleotides align to TRBD1. There are 15 residues in the CDR3. The J segment lost 2 bases and the V segment lost 6 bases, leaving 7 bases of the junction unmatched. Germline assignment: CDR1 ENHRY and CDR2 SYGVKD.

V gene TRBV4-1 combines with J gene TRBJ1-5, with 8 bases aligning to TRBD1. From germline, CDR1 is MGHRA and CDR2 YSYEKL. Trimming removed 1 base from V and 4 bases from J; junction bases left unmatched: 6. The CDR3 is made up of 16 amino acids. The CDR3 DNA reads as TGCGCCAGCAGCCAAGCCGTGGACAGGGCTAATCAGCCCCAGCATTTT. Its translation is CASSQAVDRANQPQHF.

The chain has TRBV19 and TRBJ2-1, with 9 bases aligning to TRBD2. CDR3 length: 14 amino acids. Germline V CDR1 and CDR2: LNHDA, SQIVND (reference sequence). The ends lost 6 bases at V and 13 bases at J; junction bases unmatched: 13. The CDR3 is CASRPMGGGRAQFF. CDR3 coding DNA: TGTGCCAGTAGACCCATGGGGGGCGGGAGGGCCCAGTTCTTC.

The table lists this clone with a count of one. The genes are TRBV10-3 and TRBJ1-4; D call uncertain. The V end lost 0 bases, the J end lost 0 bases, and 14 bases lay between the germline ends. CDR1 and CDR2 (germline): ENHRY, SYGVKD. There are 18 residues in the CDR3. The CDR3 sequence: CAISESAEEHATNEKLFF. CDR3 coding DNA: TGTGCCATCAGTGAGTCAGCGGAGGAACATGCAACTAATGAAAAACTGTTTTTT.

The chain couples TRBV5-1 to TRBJ2-7; D is undetermined. Germline assignment: CDR1 SGHRS and CDR2 YFSETQ. V dropped 5 bases and J dropped 5 bases, with 11 bases sitting between them. This CDR3 has 12 amino acids. The CDR3 DNA reads TGCGCCAGCAGTGGGCAGGTCCACGAGCAGTACTTC. The encoded protein is CASSGQVHEQYF.

The chain is built from TRBV7-2 and TRBJ2-5, with 9 bases that match TRBD2. J gave up 5 bases and V 4 bases, and 11 bases lay outside the gene matches. Germline V gene data show CDR1 as SGHTA and CDR2 as FQGNSA. CDR3 length: 16 amino acids. CDR3 residues: CASSSALAGARETQYF. The CDR3 region has the DNA TGTGCCAGCAGCTCAGCATTAGCGGGAGCAAGGGAGACCCAGTACTTC. The full variable domain, with the rest looked up from reference TRBV7-2 and TRBJ2-5, is GAGVSQSPSNKVTEKGKDVELRCDPISGHTALYWYRQSLGQGLEFLIYFQGNSAPDKSGLPSDRFSAERTGGSVSTLTIQRTQQEDSAVYLCASSSALAGARETQYFGPGTRLLVL.

The chain uses TRBV2 and TRBJ2-7; weak D call: TRBD2 (5 bases). The CDR3 length is 14 residues. Trimming took off 8 bases at V and 2 bases at J, with 16 bases between the two ends. Germline CDR1 SNHLY, CDR2 FYNNEI. The CDR3 spells CASAPGIQTYEQYF. The DNA of the CDR3 is TGTGCCAGCGCCCCCGGGATCCAAACCTACGAGCAGTACTTC.

The chain uses TRBV4-2 and TRBJ1-2; 7 bases align to TRBD1. The CDR3 is 15 amino acids. Germline lookup yields CDR1 LGHNA and CDR2 YNFKEQ. V trimming: 4 bases; J trimming: 4 bases; junction bases outside the gene matches: 9. The CDR3 protein is CASSPTPGQIYGYTF. CDR3 DNA: TGTGCCAGCAGCCCGACCCCGGGACAGATCTATGGCTACACCTTC.

V and J are TRBV6-6 and TRBJ1-5; D unresolved. The CDR3 is 13 amino acids. V was cut by 2 bases and J by 3 bases, with 5 bases left in between. The germline V gene encodes CDR1 MNHNY and CDR2 SVGAGI (reference sequence). CDR3 bases: TGTGCCAGCAGTTACCCAGTCAATCAGCCCCAGCATTTT. It specifies CASSYPVNQPQHF.

This clone was seen more than once but under ten times. The rearrangement joins TRBV14 to TRBJ1-1; D uncertain. Between the trimmed V and J ends, which lost 4 bases and 1 base, there was a span of 10 bases. From germline, CDR1 is SGHDN and CDR2 FVKESK. The CDR3 consists of 14 residues. The CDR3 coding sequence is TGTGCCAGCAGCCGGGGAGTTCGGAACACTGAAGCTTTCTTT. Translating gives CASSRGVRNTEAFF.

V is TRBV11-3 and J is TRBJ2-6; D may be TRBD1 (6 bases). This CDR3 has 17 residues. Germline CDR1 is SGHNT and CDR2 is YENEEA. V was shortened by 3 bases and J by 2 bases, with 14 bases between the two germline ends. In nucleotides, the CDR3 is TGTGCCAGCAGCTTTTCCCAGGGGAGTCCTGGGGCCAACGTCCTGACTTTC. Its protein product is CASSFSQGSPGANVLTF.